The rows below give T cell receptor beta chains drawn from one sample of a study of blood T cells in healthy people across ages. TCRdb used MiXCR to reprocess the 5' RACE reads, holding one entry per CDR3 protein. The data show approximately 790,000 distinct CDR3 sequences, approximately 65% seen once. The sequenced sample consisted of blood. These receptors came from a man younger than 40 in good health. Both conserved end residues are part of each CDR3. Fields, in order: clone size, V gene, D gene, J gene, CDR3 protein, CDR3 DNA. The D gene is left open where the match is weak. Not every row has a clone size; where given, it reads once, few, many or a size class.

>.|TRBV29-1|TRBD1|TRBJ2-7
CSVRTGDSGLEQYF
TGCAGCGTTCGGACAGGGGACTCTGGGCTCGAGCAGTACTTC
>.|TRBV7-9|.|TRBJ2-3
CASSLRQFADTQYF
TGTGCCAGCAGCCTTCGACAGTTCGCAGATACGCAGTATTTT
>.|TRBV29-1|.|TRBJ2-7
CSVSWGYEQYF
TGCAGCGTTTCTTGGGGGTACGAGCAGTACTTC
>once|TRBV4-3|.|TRBJ1-6
CASSTGQGGSPLHF
TGCGCCAGCTCAACGGGGCAGGGAGGTTCACCCCTCCACTTT
>few|TRBV28|.|TRBJ2-4
CASSDYTNLAKNIQYF
TGTGCCAGCAGCGATTATACAAATCTAGCCAAAAACATTCAGTACTTC
>.|TRBV7-3|.|TRBJ2-3
CASSLNPVGGTQYF
TGTGCCAGCAGCCTTAACCCCGTTGGCGGTACGCAGTATTTT
>.|TRBV6-5|.|TRBJ1-6
CALSSSSYNSPLHF
TGTGCTTTGAGTTCAAGCTCCTATAATTCACCCCTCCACTTT
>few|TRBV4-3|TRBD1|TRBJ2-7
CASSLRPGQGVDEQYF
TGCGCCAGCAGCTTACGGCCGGGACAGGGGGTGGACGAGCAGTACTTC
>few|TRBV9|TRBD2|TRBJ2-7
CASSGPRGGQNEQYF
TGTGCCAGCAGCGGACCTCGGGGGGGCCAAAACGAGCAGTACTTC
>.|TRBV5-1|TRBD2|TRBJ2-7
CASSLGLAGRTIRTYEQYF
TGCGCCAGCAGCTTGGGACTAGCGGGGCGAACTATTCGCACCTACGAGCAGTACTTC
>few|TRBV20-1|.|TRBJ2-7
CSARGEGYAYEQYF
TGCAGTGCTAGAGGGGAAGGGTACGCCTACGAGCAGTACTTC
>.|TRBV2|TRBD1|TRBJ1-5
CASNRDRGQPQHF
TGTGCCAGCAACCGGGACAGGGGACAGCCCCAGCATTTT
>.|TRBV12-3/TRBV12-4|.|TRBJ2-6
CASRSISGANVLTF
TGTGCCAGCAGGAGTATCTCTGGGGCCAACGTCCTGACTTTC
>few|TRBV3-1|.|TRBJ2-1
CASSQVRERDNEQFF
TGTGCCAGCAGCCAAGTGCGCGAGCGCGACAATGAGCAGTTCTTC
>few|TRBV29-1|.|TRBJ2-7
CSVLWVGLYEQYF
TGCAGCGTTCTGTGGGTGGGCTTATACGAGCAGTACTTC
>.|TRBV3-1|.|TRBJ2-1
CVSSHPGPNNEQFF
TGTGTCAGCAGCCATCCGGGACCGAACAATGAGCAGTTCTTC
>.|TRBV12-3/TRBV12-4|TRBD1|TRBJ1-5
CASSLDAGGYQPQHF
TGTGCCAGCAGTTTAGACGCAGGGGGCTACCAGCCCCAGCATTTT
>.|TRBV20-1|TRBD1|TRBJ1-6
CSVPDRGLSSYNSPLHF
TGCAGTGTCCCGGACAGGGGACTAAGCTCCTATAATTCACCCCTCCACTTT
>.|TRBV5-1|.|TRBJ2-3
CASSLESGFVGDTQYF
TGCGCCAGCAGCTTGGAATCGGGTTTCGTAGGGGATACGCAGTATTTT
>few|TRBV28|TRBD1|TRBJ2-7
CASSLPGGARGYEQYF
TGTGCCAGCAGTTTACCAGGGGGCGCACGGGGTTACGAGCAGTACTTC
>few|TRBV7-2|.|TRBJ2-1
CASTPGTDHNEQFF
TGTGCCAGCACCCCGGGGACGGACCACAATGAGCAGTTCTTC
>once|TRBV6-5|.|TRBJ2-7
CASSYSVQDQYEQYF
TGTGCCAGCAGTTACTCGGTACAGGACCAATACGAGCAGTACTTC
>.|TRBV4-3|.|TRBJ2-5
CASSQGHNLQETQYF
TGCGCCAGCAGCCAAGGTCACAACCTCCAAGAGACCCAGTACTTC
>.|TRBV12-3/TRBV12-4|.|TRBJ2-5
CASSLYTWWGKGETQYF
TGTGCCAGCAGTTTATACACATGGTGGGGGAAAGGGGAGACCCAGTACTTC
>.|TRBV7-3|.|TRBJ2-1
CASSSSWEYNEQFF
TGTGCCAGCAGCTCCAGTTGGGAGTACAATGAGCAGTTCTTC
>once|TRBV9|.|TRBJ1-4
CASSVSSGDSEKLFF
TGTGCCAGCAGCGTGTCTTCAGGGGATAGCGAAAAACTGTTTTTT
>.|TRBV6-6|.|TRBJ1-1
CASSSGTGTEAFF
TGTGCCAGCAGTTCGGGGACCGGGACCGAAGCTTTCTTT
>few|TRBV25-1|TRBD1|TRBJ2-5
CASSERGHQETQYF
TGTGCCAGCAGTGAGAGGGGGCACCAAGAGACCCAGTACTTC
>.|TRBV9|TRBD1|TRBJ2-7
CASSVGDRGTEQYF
TGTGCCAGCAGCGTAGGCGACAGGGGGACCGAGCAGTACTTC
>.|TRBV12-3/TRBV12-4|TRBD1|TRBJ1-1
CASSDRGRGPNTEAFF
TGTGCCAGCAGTGACAGGGGGCGGGGCCCTAACACTGAAGCTTTCTTT
>.|TRBV12-3/TRBV12-4|TRBD1|TRBJ1-4
CASSRRDRGSGNEELFF
TGTGCCAGCAGTCGACGGGACAGGGGTAGTGGAAATGAAGAACTGTTTTTT
>few|TRBV12-3/TRBV12-4|.|TRBJ1-1
CASSLEEAFF
TGTGCCAGCAGTTTAGAGGAAGCTTTCTTT
>.|TRBV2|.|TRBJ1-5
CASSRLGRDSNQPQHF
TGTGCCAGCAGTCGCCTAGGACGGGACAGCAATCAGCCCCAGCATTTT
>.|TRBV14|.|TRBJ1-2
CASSQDPPTDYGYTF
TGTGCCAGCAGCCAAGACCCTCCCACTGACTATGGCTACACCTTC
>.|TRBV6-5|.|TRBJ2-4
CASSDGNKNIQYF
TGTGCCAGTTCGGATGGGAACAAAAACATTCAGTACTTC
>.|TRBV6-2/TRBV6-3|.|TRBJ2-4
CASRSEGVAKNIQYF
TGTGCCAGCAGATCCGAGGGGGTAGCCAAAAACATTCAGTACTTC
>.|TRBV7-2|.|TRBJ1-2
CASSVSPVAVYGYTF
TGTGCCAGCAGCGTATCGCCGGTCGCTGTCTATGGCTACACCTTC
>.|TRBV24-1|TRBD2|TRBJ2-2
CATSDLEGGLTGELFF
TGTGCCACCAGTGATCTCGAGGGAGGGCTCACCGGGGAGCTGTTTTTT
>.|TRBV29-1|.|TRBJ2-5
CSVEEGKQYF
TGCAGCGTTGAAGAAGGAAAGCAGTACTTC
>.|TRBV20-1|TRBD2|TRBJ2-5
CSASTSGGAEEQYF
TGCAGTGCTAGTACTAGCGGGGGGGCGGAGGAGCAGTACTTC
>.|TRBV27|TRBD1|TRBJ1-1
CASSLQGVTRTEAFF
TGTGCCAGCAGTTTACAGGGGGTCACAAGGACTGAAGCTTTCTTT
>.|TRBV7-9|TRBD1|TRBJ2-3
CASSPRQGARTDTQYF
TGTGCCAGCAGCCCTCGACAGGGGGCGCGGACAGATACGCAGTATTTT
>.|TRBV7-9|TRBD2|TRBJ2-4
CASGSGGVYTAKNIQYF
TGTGCCAGTGGCAGCGGGGGGGTCTATACAGCCAAAAACATTCAGTACTTC
>once|TRBV9|.|TRBJ2-3
CASSVPRERGTDTQYF
TGTGCCAGCAGCGTACCTAGGGAGAGGGGCACAGATACGCAGTATTTT
>once|TRBV9|TRBD2|TRBJ2-1
CASSGAGSNEQFF
TGTGCCAGCAGCGGAGCGGGAAGCAATGAGCAGTTCTTC
>.|TRBV3-1|.|TRBJ2-7
CASSRTLRGLAGLNEQYF
TGTGCCAGCAGCCGAACTCTCAGGGGCTTGGCAGGGCTAAACGAGCAGTACTTC
>.|TRBV10-3|.|TRBJ1-2
CAISDLVRPNYGYTF
TGTGCCATCAGTGATTTGGTTCGTCCTAACTATGGCTACACCTTC
>.|TRBV29-1|.|TRBJ2-4
CSAERPPGAKNIQYF
TGCAGCGCCGAGCGGCCTCCCGGAGCCAAAAACATTCAGTACTTC
>.|TRBV5-1|TRBD2|TRBJ2-7
CASSLERGEYEQYF
TGCGCCAGCAGCTTGGAGCGGGGTGAGTACGAGCAGTACTTC
>.|TRBV5-1|.|TRBJ2-1
CASSLRTVTYNEQFF
TGCGCCAGCAGCTTACGTACAGTTACCTACAATGAGCAGTTCTTC
>.|TRBV10-3|.|TRBJ2-7
CAISGTDTYEQYF
TGTGCCATCAGTGGGACGGACACCTACGAGCAGTACTTC
>.|TRBV29-1|.|TRBJ2-7
CSFRSSSYEQYF
TGCAGCTTCCGATCCAGCTCCTACGAGCAGTACTTC
>.|TRBV7-9|.|TRBJ2-3
CASSLEAGTSTDTQYF
TGTGCCAGCAGCTTAGAGGCGGGGACTAGCACAGATACGCAGTATTTT
>.|TRBV7-2|.|TRBJ2-5
CASSRTLLGETQYF
TGTGCCAGCAGCCGGACCTTACTGGGGGAGACCCAGTACTTC
>.|TRBV7-2|TRBD1|TRBJ2-3
CASSRIRGQGGTDTQYF
TGTGCCAGCAGTCGAATTCGAGGACAGGGCGGCACAGATACGCAGTATTTT
>.|TRBV5-1|.|TRBJ2-2
CASSLTDPNTGELFF
TGCGCCAGCAGCTTGACAGATCCGAACACCGGGGAGCTGTTTTTT
>.|TRBV4-3|TRBD1|TRBJ1-2
CASSHSPDRRNYGYTF
TGCGCCAGCAGCCATTCCCCGGACAGGAGAAACTATGGCTACACCTTC
>.|TRBV12-3/TRBV12-4|TRBD2|TRBJ2-1
CASSLWSGGNNEQFF
TGTGCCAGCAGTTTGTGGAGCGGGGGTAATAATGAGCAGTTCTTC
>.|TRBV7-9|.|TRBJ2-5
CASTQPQGSGETRYF
TGTGCCAGCACCCAACCTCAGGGTTCGGGGGAGACCCGGTACTTC